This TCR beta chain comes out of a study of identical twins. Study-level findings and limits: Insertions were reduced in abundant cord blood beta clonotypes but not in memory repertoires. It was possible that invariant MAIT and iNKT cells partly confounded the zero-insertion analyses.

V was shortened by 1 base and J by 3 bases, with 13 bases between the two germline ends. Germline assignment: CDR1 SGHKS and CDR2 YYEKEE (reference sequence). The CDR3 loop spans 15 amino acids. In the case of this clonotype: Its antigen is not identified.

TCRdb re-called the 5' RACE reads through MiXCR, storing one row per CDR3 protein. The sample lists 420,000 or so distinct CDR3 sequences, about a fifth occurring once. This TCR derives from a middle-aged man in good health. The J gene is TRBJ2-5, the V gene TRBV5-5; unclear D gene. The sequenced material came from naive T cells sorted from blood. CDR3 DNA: TGTGCCAGCAGCTTGTTTCCGAGTAGAGAAGAGACCCAGTACTTC. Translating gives CASSLFPSREETQYF.